The 6 T cell receptor beta chains below come from one sample, sequenced in a study of T cell clonotyping in hematopoietic cell transplantation. Clones were read by immunoSEQ multiplex PCR, and TCRdb kept only the in-frame ones, dropping some. Seen here are over 10,000 clones, about half observed once, and the top ten hold roughly 9.8%. The source material was peripheral blood mononuclear cells. These receptors were obtained from a man between 50 and 59 years old in good health. Some clones in this sample may be carry-over from other donors' samples.

This chain joins TRBV30 and TRBJ2-1, with 7 bases matching TRBD2. The CDR3 sequence is 16 residues long. V dropped 3 bases and J dropped 8; count of bases not matched to a gene: 16. CDR1 is GTSNPN and CDR2 is SVGIG in the germline V gene (reference sequence). CDR3 nucleotide sequence: TGTGCCTGGAGAGGGGTAAGCGGGACCTACCATCATGAGCAGTTCTTC. Protein: CAWRGVSGTYHHEQFF.

This clone was detected a few times. This chain joins TRBV7-6 and TRBJ2-7; tentative D call: TRBD1 (5 bases). The CDR3 runs 12 residues. V lost 11 bases and J lost 7, with 18 bases in between. The V gene's germline CDR1 is SGHVS and CDR2 FNYEAQ. In DNA, the CDR3 is TGTGCCGCCTGGGGCAAATACGCAGAGCAGTACTTC. Translating it yields CAAWGKYAEQYF.

This rearrangement joins TRBV19 to TRBJ2-1, with a weak D call TRBD2 (6 bases). Germline loops: CDR1 LNHDA, CDR2 SQIVND (reference sequence). This CDR3 comprises 11 residues. Trimming took off 5 bases at V and 12 bases at J, with 11 bases between the two ends. The CDR3, as DNA: TGTGCCAGTAGTTATCGGGAGACGCAGTTCTTC. Amino acids: CASSYRETQFF.

This clone was recorded a few times. The chain uses TRBV6-6 and TRBJ1-1, with a tentative D call TRBD1 (5 bases). The germline gives CDR1 MNHNY, CDR2 SVGAGI (reference sequence). The length of the CDR3 is 14 residues. V lost 2 bases to trimming and J lost 8 bases, with 15 bases between them. The CDR3 spells CASSYGGTLEEAFF. The DNA of the CDR3 is TGTGCCAGCAGTTACGGGGGGACCCTAGAAGAAGCTTTCTTT.

This clone was observed a handful of times. The chain is built from TRBV7-8 and TRBJ2-3, with TRBD2 matching 14 bases. V lost 1 base to trimming and J lost 2 bases; unmatched junction nucleotides: 2. Germline V gives CDR1 SGHVS, CDR2 FQNEAQ. The CDR3 is made up of 17 amino acids. CDR3 in DNA: TGTGCCAGCAGCTTAGTGGGACTAGCGGGAGCCACAGATACGCAGTATTTT. It specifies CASSLVGLAGATDTQYF.

This chain links TRBV11-1 with TRBJ2-7; possibly TRBD2 for D (6 bases). The CDR3 loop spans 15 amino acids. CDR1 is SGHAT, CDR2 FQDESV, per germline (reference sequence). V was trimmed by 5 bases and J by 2 bases, leaving 16 bases between them. This chain's CDR3 is CASSPSRGTAYEQYF. The CDR3 DNA reads TGTGCCAGCAGCCCATCGCGGGGAACCGCCTACGAGCAGTACTTC.